This entry is about one T cell receptor beta chain. This sample was included in a study of T cell clones after liver transplantation. Using immunoSEQ multiplex PCR, the repertoire was profiled, and TCRdb retains in-frame clones only, with some absent. The profile shows about 45,000 clones, 85% to 90% of them singletons. Unmatched junction bases numbered 5, after V lost 0 bases and J lost 7 bases. The CDR3 runs to 15 residues. The germline V gene has CDR1 SGDLS and CDR2 YYNGEE. The clonotype was recovered from a human patient who received a liver transplant. The graft donor may account for some of the T cells. This material consisted of CD4+ T cells from blood, taken 24 months after liver transplant. V is TRBV9 and J is TRBJ2-1, with 9 bases matching TRBD2. CDR3 sequence: CASSVVAGGQNEQFF. For the CDR3, the DNA is TGTGCCAGCAGCGTAGTTGCGGGAGGGCAAAATGAGCAGTTCTTC.